What follows are 22 T cell receptor beta chains derived from one specimen sequenced in a study of response to subunit inactivated influenza vaccine. TCRdb itself ran the RT-PCR reads through MiXCR, one entry per CDR3 protein. Of 500,000 or so distinct CDR3 sequences in the sample, 15% to 20% were seen once. This specimen was CD4+ T cells sorted from PBMCs, taken about 24 months after vaccination. All receptors derive from a man aged 50-75 years who received an inactivated influenza vaccine.

The chain recombines TRBV14 with TRBJ1-5; tentatively, D is TRBD1 (5 bases). The V gene's germline CDR1 is SGHDN and CDR2 FVKESK. V was clipped by 1 base and J by 7 bases, with 11 bases between them. This CDR3 has 14 residues. The CDR3 sequence: CASSQGGARQPQHF. The CDR3 DNA is TGTGCCAGCAGCCAAGGGGGCGCGAGGCAGCCCCAGCATTTT. Complete variable domain (other parts from reference TRBV14 and TRBJ1-5): EAGVTQFPSHSVIEKGQTVTLRCDPISGHDNLYWYRRVMGKEIKFLLHFVKESKQDESGMPNNRFLAERTGGTYSTLKVQPAELEDSGVYFCASSQGGARQPQHFGDGTRLSIL.

Many counts were recorded for this clonotype. The V gene is TRBV5-1, the J gene TRBJ2-3; TRBD1 agrees at 9 bases. The V gene end was trimmed by 0 bases and the J gene end by 3 bases; junction bases not matched to a gene: 2. This CDR3 is built from 15 residues. Germline assignment: CDR1 SGHRS and CDR2 YFSETQ. CDR3 protein: CASSLAGTGTDTQYF. The CDR3 DNA is TGCGCCAGCAGCTTGGCCGGGACAGGGACAGATACGCAGTATTTT.

To note about this clonotype: Mismatch with germline at one junction end may stem from a read error. The rearrangement links TRBV4-2 to TRBJ2-3; 8 positions agree with TRBD1. Germline CDR1 is LGHNA and CDR2 is YNFKEQ. The CDR3 runs 19 residues. This CDR3 is CARSQDYEAETGVTDTQYF. The CDR3 nucleotides are TGTGCCAGAAGCCAAGATTATGAGGCGGAGACAGGGGTCACAGATACGCAGTATTTT.

This clonotype was detected only a few times. The chain joins TRBV12-3 or TRBV12-4 to TRBJ2-1; no clear D gene. This CDR3 comprises 14 residues. Trimming stripped 5 bases from V and 12 bases from J, with 20 bases between. CDR3 protein: CASSTSTSIRSQFF. The CDR3 DNA is TGTGCCAGCAGTACCTCAACCTCTATCCGATCGCAGTTCTTC.

The rearrangement uses TRBV4-3 and TRBJ1-2; D possibly corresponds to TRBD1 (5 bases). The V gene's germline CDR1 is LGHNA and CDR2 YSLEER. V was pared by 5 bases and J by 7 bases, with 17 bases between. This CDR3 has 14 amino acids. The CDR3 DNA sequence: TGCGCCAGCAGCTCGACCGGGGCCCTTGGTGGCTACACCTTC. Protein: CASSSTGALGGYTF.

This clonotype was seen only a few times. This chain joins TRBV24-1 and TRBJ2-3, with D perhaps TRBD2 (5 bases). The CDR3 contains 13 residues. Germline V gene lookup returns CDR1 KGHDR and CDR2 SFDVKD. The V end lost 7 bases, the J end lost 2 bases, and 9 bases lay between the germline ends. CDR3 DNA: TGTGCCACCAGGGGCGGGCTCACAGATACGCAGTATTTT. Residues: CATRGGLTDTQYF.

This clonotype occurred a few times. The chain couples TRBV12-3 or TRBV12-4 to TRBJ2-3; D is ambiguous. The CDR3 totals 13 residues. V was clipped by 2 bases and J by 2 bases, with 5 bases between them. The CDR3 loop reads CASSLLATDTQYF. As DNA, the CDR3 is TGTGCCAGCAGTTTACTGGCCACAGATACGCAGTATTTT.

There are a few counts of this clonotype. This rearrangement joins TRBV21-1 to TRBJ1-2; the DNA was not used to check the table's D call, TRBD1. TRBV21-1 is a pseudogene. The CDR3 spans 13 residues. This CDR3 is CASSRGVSYGYTF. The CDR3 DNA reads as TGTGCCAGCAGTAGAGGGGTCAGCTATGGCTACACCTTC.

This clonotype was observed at least ten times. The chain carries TRBV29-1 and TRBJ2-5; D not resolved. Germline loops: CDR1 SQVTM, CDR2 ANQGSEA. The CDR3 runs to 10 residues. Between the trimmed V and J ends, which lost 2 bases and 5 bases, there was a span of 3 bases. CDR3 protein: CSVERETQYF. The CDR3 coding sequence is TGCAGCGTTGAAAGGGAGACCCAGTACTTC.

This clonotype was counted many times. This chain uses TRBV6-5 with TRBJ2-2, with a possible D match to TRBD1 (6 bases). V lost 3 bases and J lost 5, with 10 bases in between. CDR3 length: 14 amino acids. The germline V gene encodes CDR1 MNHEY and CDR2 SVGAGI. CDR3 amino acids: CASSYRTDTGELFF. The CDR3 coding sequence is TGTGCCAGCAGTTATCGGACAGATACCGGGGAGCTGTTTTTT.

The chain uses TRBV9 and TRBJ2-3, with D perhaps TRBD1 (6 bases). The germline CDR1 and CDR2 sequences are SGDLS and YYNGEE. There are 15 residues in the CDR3. V lost 4 bases and J 2 bases, leaving 14 bases between the germline ends. For the CDR3, the DNA is TGTGCCAGCAGCCCCCAAGGACAGCCCACAGATACGCAGTATTTT. It translates to CASSPQGQPTDTQYF.

This clonotype was detected many times. This chain uses TRBV11-2 with TRBJ2-1; TRBD2 aligns across 11 bases. Germline-derived CDR1 and CDR2 are SGHAT and FQNNGV. The CDR3 sequence is 16 residues long. V was clipped by 5 bases and J by 4 bases; unmatched bases: 7. The CDR3 DNA follows: TGTGCCAGCAGCCTCACCGGGACTAGCGGATACAATGAGCAGTTCTTC. It codes for CASSLTGTSGYNEQFF.

This clonotype was detected a few times. The rearrangement joins TRBV28 to TRBJ2-1; a weak D match, TRBD2 (5 bases). With 9 bases removed from V and 0 bases from J, the gap between germline ends came to 15 bases. The CDR3 runs to 15 residues. Germline CDR1 and CDR2: MDHEN and SYDVKM. CDR3: CASSNSGLSYNEQFF. The CDR3 DNA reads TGTGCCAGTTCCAACAGCGGCCTCTCCTACAATGAGCAGTTCTTC.

The genes are TRBV27 and TRBJ2-1, with 8 bases that match TRBD2. CDR1 and CDR2 (germline): MNHEY, SMNVEV (reference sequence). J lost 7 bases, V lost 7 bases, and 6 bases had no gene match. This CDR3 has 13 amino acids. CDR3 amino acids: CASMLAGMNEQFF. The CDR3 region has the DNA TGTGCCAGCATGTTAGCGGGAATGAATGAGCAGTTCTTC.

This clonotype was seen at least ten times. The rearrangement joins TRBV6-2 or TRBV6-3 to TRBJ2-3; 8 bases align to TRBD2. Germline loops: CDR1 MNHEY, CDR2 SVGEGT. The CDR3 is 15 amino acids. Trimming removed 6 bases from V and 0 bases from J; junction bases left unmatched: 5. The CDR3: CASSPPGGSTDTQYF. CDR3 DNA sequence: TGTGCCAGCAGCCCCCCGGGGGGGAGCACAGATACGCAGTATTTT.

The chain links TRBV5-1 to TRBJ2-2, with TRBD2 matching over 12 bases. This CDR3 comprises 17 residues. The V and J ends lost 4 bases and 4 bases, in that order; junction bases with no gene match: 8. CDR1 and CDR2 (germline): SGHRS, YFSETQ. CDR3 in DNA: TGCGCCAGCAGCCGGTGGACTAGCGGGGCGAGCACCGGGGAGCTGTTTTTT. This encodes CASSRWTSGASTGELFF.

The chain couples TRBV7-8 to TRBJ2-1; maybe TRBD1 (5 bases). Per the germline V gene, CDR1 is SGHVS and CDR2 is FQNEAQ. The CDR3 extends over 12 amino acids. Trimming took off 3 bases at V and 9 bases at J, with 9 bases between the two ends. CDR3 in amino acids: CASSLVRGEQFF. The CDR3 DNA is TGTGCCAGCAGCTTGGTAAGGGGTGAGCAGTTCTTC. Based on the CDR3 plus reference TRBV7-8 and TRBJ2-1, the full variable domain is GAGVSQSPRYKVAKRGQDVALRCDPISGHVSLFWYQQALGQGPEFLTYFQNEAQLDKSGLPSDRFFAERPEGSVSTLKIQRTQQEDSAVYLCASSLVRGEQFFGPGTRLTVL.

In its sample, this clonotype was seen a few times. This rearrangement joins TRBV7-2 to TRBJ1-6; 9 bases align to TRBD1. After removal of 8 bases from V and 7 bases from J, the junction contained 0 bases not matched to a gene. CDR1 and CDR2 (germline): SGHTA, FQGNSA. The CDR3 extends over 12 amino acids. The chain's CDR3 is CASGTGNSPLHF. CDR3 coding DNA: TGTGCCAGCGGGACAGGGAATTCACCCCTCCACTTT.

This clonotype was seen only a few times. The V call is TRBV4-3, the J call TRBJ1-2; 7 bases align to TRBD1. CDR1 LGHNA and CDR2 YSLEER come from the germline V gene. The CDR3 totals 14 residues. Losses at the gene ends were 3 bases for V and 5 bases for J; bases not matched to a gene: 6. CDR3 coding DNA: TGCGCCAGCAGCCAGGAGACAGGGCCATATGGCTACACCTTC. Its protein is CASSQETGPYGYTF.

The chain joins TRBV27 to TRBJ2-1; 7 positions agree with TRBD1. J was trimmed by 2 bases and V by 4 bases; bases with no gene match: 5. Germline loops: CDR1 MNHEY, CDR2 SMNVEV (reference sequence). The CDR3 contains 15 residues. DNA for the CDR3: TGTGCCAGCAGTTCCGACAGGGTCACCTACAATGAGCAGTTCTTC. It is translated as CASSSDRVTYNEQFF.

This chain uses TRBV4-1 with TRBJ2-5; D ambiguous. The V gene's germline CDR1 is MGHRA and CDR2 YSYEKL. V shed 1 base and J shed 2 bases, with 8 bases lying between them. There are 14 residues in the CDR3. The CDR3 DNA sequence: TGCGCCAGCAGCCAAGGAAGGTCGCAAGAGACCCAGTACTTC. Translated, it gives CASSQGRSQETQYF.

The sample holds a few counts of this clonotype. The chain joins TRBV20-1 to TRBJ1-5; D is uncertain. The V end was cut by 3 bases, the J end by 4 bases, with 13 bases between. This CDR3 region has 14 residues. Germline V gene lookup returns CDR1 DFQATT and CDR2 SNEGSKA (reference sequence). Here the CDR3 DNA reads TGCAGTGCTAGGGAGGGTCCGGCAAATCAGCCCCAGCATTTT. Protein sequence: CSAREGPANQPQHF.